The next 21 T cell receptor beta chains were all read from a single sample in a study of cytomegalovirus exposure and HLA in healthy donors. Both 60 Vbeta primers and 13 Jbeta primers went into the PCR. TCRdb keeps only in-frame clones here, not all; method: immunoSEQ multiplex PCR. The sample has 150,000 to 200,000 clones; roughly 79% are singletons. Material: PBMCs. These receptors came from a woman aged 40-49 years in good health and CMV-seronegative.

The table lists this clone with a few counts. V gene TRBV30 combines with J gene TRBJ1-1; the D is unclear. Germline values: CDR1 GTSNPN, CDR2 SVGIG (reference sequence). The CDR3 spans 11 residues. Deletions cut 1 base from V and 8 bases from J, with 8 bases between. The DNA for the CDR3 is TGTGCCTGGAGTGCCGCCGCGGAAGCTTTCTTT. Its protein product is CAWSAAAEAFF. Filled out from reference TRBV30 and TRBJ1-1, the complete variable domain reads SQTIHQWPATLVQPVGSPLSLECTVEGTSNPNLYWYRQAAGRGLQLLFYSVGIGQISSEVPQNLSASRPQDRQFILSSKKLLLSDSGFYLCAWSAAAEAFFGQGTRLTVV.

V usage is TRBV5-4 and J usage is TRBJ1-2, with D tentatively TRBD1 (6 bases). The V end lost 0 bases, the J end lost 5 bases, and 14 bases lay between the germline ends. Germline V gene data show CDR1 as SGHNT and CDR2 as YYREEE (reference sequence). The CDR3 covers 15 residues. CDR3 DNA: TGTGCCAGCAGCTTGGATCAGGGGCTGAGGTATGGCTACACCTTC. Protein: CASSLDQGLRYGYTF.

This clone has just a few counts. This CDR3 is CASSGGLTEAFF. DNA for the CDR3: TGTGCCAGTAGCGGGGGTCTCACTGAAGCTTTCTTT. The rearrangement uses TRBV6-5 and TRBJ1-1, with D maybe TRBD1 (5 bases). The CDR3 is 12 residues long. Germline CDR1 MNHEY, CDR2 SVGAGI. The V end lost 9 bases, the J end lost 4 bases, and 12 bases lay between the germline ends.

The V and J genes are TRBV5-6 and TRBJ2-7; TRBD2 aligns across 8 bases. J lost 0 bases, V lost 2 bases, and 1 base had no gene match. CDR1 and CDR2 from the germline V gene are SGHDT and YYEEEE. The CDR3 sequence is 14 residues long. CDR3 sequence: CASSLTSGSYEQYF. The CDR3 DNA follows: TGTGCCAGCAGCTTAACTAGCGGCTCCTACGAGCAGTACTTC.

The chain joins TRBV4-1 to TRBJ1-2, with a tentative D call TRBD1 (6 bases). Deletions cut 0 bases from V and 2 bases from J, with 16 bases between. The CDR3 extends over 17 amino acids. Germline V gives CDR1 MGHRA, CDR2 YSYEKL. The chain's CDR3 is CASSQDHRSGANYGYTF. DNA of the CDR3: TGCGCCAGCAGCCAAGATCACCGTTCAGGGGCCAACTATGGCTACACCTTC.

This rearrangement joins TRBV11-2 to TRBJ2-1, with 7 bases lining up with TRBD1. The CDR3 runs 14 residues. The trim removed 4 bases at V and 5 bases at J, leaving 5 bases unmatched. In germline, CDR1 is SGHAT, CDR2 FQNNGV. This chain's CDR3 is CASSYRGGNNEQFF. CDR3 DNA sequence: TGTGCCAGCAGCTACAGGGGTGGCAACAATGAGCAGTTCTTC.

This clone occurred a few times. The CDR3 coding sequence is TGTGCCAGCAGCCATAGCGGGAGCTCCTACAATGAGCAGTTCTTC. Its protein product is CASSHSGSSYNEQFF. The chain couples TRBV7-9 to TRBJ2-1, with 9 bases matching TRBD2. With V trimmed by 5 bases and J by 0 bases, 2 bases remained unmatched. Germline V gene sequence: CDR1 SEHNR, CDR2 FQNEAQ (reference sequence). There are 15 residues in the CDR3.

Here the CDR3 reads CASSPQGAQGYTF. The CDR3 nucleotides are TGCGCCAGCAGTCCCCAGGGGGCTCAGGGCTACACCTTC. The chain employs TRBV23-1 and TRBJ1-2, with TRBD1 matching over 8 bases. TRBV23-1 is known as an ORF, though its function is uncertain. Trimming at V came to 4 bases and at J to 8 bases, leaving 6 bases not matched to a gene. The CDR3 covers 13 residues.

Here the CDR3 DNA reads TGTGCCTGGAGTGTAGCGGGAGATAACACAGATACGCAGTATTTT. Translation: CAWSVAGDNTDTQYF. V is TRBV30 and J is TRBJ2-3; 8 bases match TRBD2. Germline-derived CDR1 and CDR2 are GTSNPN and SVGIG (reference sequence). CDR3 length equals 15 residues. With V trimmed by 0 bases and J by 2 bases, 4 bases remained unmatched.

The CDR3 DNA follows: TGTGCCAGCAGTGAAGAGAGGAGGGATGCGAAGGTGGGCAGAAACACCATATATTTT. Protein: CASSEERRDAKVGRNTIYF. This rearrangement joins TRBV6-1 to TRBJ1-3; the D is unclear. CDR1 and CDR2 from the germline V gene are MNHNS and SASEGT. Trimming stripped 1 base from V and 5 bases from J, with 24 bases between. This CDR3 is 19 amino acids long.

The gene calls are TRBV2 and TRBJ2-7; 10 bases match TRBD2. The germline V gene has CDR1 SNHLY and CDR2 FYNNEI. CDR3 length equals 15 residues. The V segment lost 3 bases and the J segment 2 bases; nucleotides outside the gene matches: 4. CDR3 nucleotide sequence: TGTGCCAGCAGTGATACTAGCGGGAAAGCCTACGAGCAGTACTTC. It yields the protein CASSDTSGKAYEQYF.

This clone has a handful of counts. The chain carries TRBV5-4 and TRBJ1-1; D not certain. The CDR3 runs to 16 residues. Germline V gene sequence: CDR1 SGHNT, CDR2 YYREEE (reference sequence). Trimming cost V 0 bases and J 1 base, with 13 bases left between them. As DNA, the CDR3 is TGTGCCAGCAGCTTGGCCGCGGGAAGGACGAACACTGAAGCTTTCTTT. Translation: CASSLAAGRTNTEAFF.

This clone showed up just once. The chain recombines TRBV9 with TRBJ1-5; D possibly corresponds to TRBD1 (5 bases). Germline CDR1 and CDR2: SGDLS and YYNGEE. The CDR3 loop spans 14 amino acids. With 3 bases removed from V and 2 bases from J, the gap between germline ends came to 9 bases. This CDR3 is CASSETAGNQPQHF. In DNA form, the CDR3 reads TGTGCCAGCAGCGAGACAGCAGGCAATCAGCCCCAGCATTTT. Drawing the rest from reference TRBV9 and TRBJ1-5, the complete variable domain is DSGVTQTPKHLITATGQRVTLRCSPRSGDLSVYWYQQSLDQGLQFLIQYYNGEERAKGNILERFSAQQFPDLHSELNLSSLELGDSALYFCASSETAGNQPQHFGDGTRLSIL.

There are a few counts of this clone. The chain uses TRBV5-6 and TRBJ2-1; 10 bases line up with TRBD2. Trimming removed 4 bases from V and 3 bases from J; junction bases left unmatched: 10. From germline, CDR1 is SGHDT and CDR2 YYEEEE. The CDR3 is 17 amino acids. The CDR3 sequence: CASSAVPSGSVYNEQFF. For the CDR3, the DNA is TGTGCCAGCAGCGCGGTGCCTAGCGGGAGTGTCTACAATGAGCAGTTCTTC.

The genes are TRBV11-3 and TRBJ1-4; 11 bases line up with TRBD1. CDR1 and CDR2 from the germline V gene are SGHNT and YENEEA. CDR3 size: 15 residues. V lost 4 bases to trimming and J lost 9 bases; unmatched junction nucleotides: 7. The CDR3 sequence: CASSSAGQGDQKLFF. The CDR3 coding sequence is TGTGCCAGCAGCTCCGCGGGACAGGGGGATCAAAAACTGTTTTTT. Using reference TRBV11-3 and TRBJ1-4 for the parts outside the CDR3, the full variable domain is EAGVVQSPRYKIIEKKQPVAFWCNPISGHNTLYWYLQNLGQGPELLIRYENEEAVDDSQLPKDRFSAERLKGVDSTLKIQPAELGDSAVYLCASSSAGQGDQKLFFGSGTQLSVL.

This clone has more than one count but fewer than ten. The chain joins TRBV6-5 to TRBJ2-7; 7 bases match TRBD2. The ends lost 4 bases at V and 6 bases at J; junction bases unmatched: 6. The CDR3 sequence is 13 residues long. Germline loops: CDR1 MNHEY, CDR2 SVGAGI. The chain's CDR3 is CASSLSGNGEQYF. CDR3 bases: TGTGCCAGCAGTTTGAGCGGGAATGGCGAGCAGTACTTC.

The CDR3 loop is CASSLSIRGLEGYTF. CDR3 DNA: TGTGCCAGCAGTTTATCGATCAGGGGGCTAGAAGGCTACACCTTC. V and J are TRBV27 and TRBJ1-2; 8 positions agree with TRBD1. There are 15 residues in the CDR3. Per germline, CDR1 MNHEY and CDR2 SMNVEV (reference sequence). V trimming: 0 bases; J trimming: 8 bases; junction bases outside the gene matches: 8.

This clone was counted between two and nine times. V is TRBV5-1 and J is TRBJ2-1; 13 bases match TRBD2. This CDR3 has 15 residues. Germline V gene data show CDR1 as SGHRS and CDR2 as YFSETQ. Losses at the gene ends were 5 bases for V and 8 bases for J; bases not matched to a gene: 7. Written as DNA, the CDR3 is TGCGCCAGCAGGACCGGGACTAGCGGGATGGATGAGCAGTTCTTC. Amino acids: CASRTGTSGMDEQFF.

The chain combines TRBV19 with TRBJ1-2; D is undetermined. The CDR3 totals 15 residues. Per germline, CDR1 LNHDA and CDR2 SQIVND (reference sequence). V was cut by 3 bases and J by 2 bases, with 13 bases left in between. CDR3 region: CASSMVQPSNYGYTF. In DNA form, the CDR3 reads TGTGCCAGTAGTATGGTACAGCCTTCGAACTATGGCTACACCTTC.

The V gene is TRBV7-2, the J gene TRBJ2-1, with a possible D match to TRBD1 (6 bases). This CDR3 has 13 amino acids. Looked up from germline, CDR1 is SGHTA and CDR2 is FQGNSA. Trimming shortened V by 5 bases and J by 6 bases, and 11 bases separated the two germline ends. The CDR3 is CASSLQQGNEQFF. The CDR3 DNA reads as TGTGCCAGCAGCCTCCAACAGGGCAATGAGCAGTTCTTC.

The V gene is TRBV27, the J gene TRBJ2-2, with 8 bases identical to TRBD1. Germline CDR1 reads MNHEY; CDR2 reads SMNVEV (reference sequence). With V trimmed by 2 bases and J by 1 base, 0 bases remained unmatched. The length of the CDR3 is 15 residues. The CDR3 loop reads CASSLGTGNTGELFF. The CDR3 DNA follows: TGTGCCAGCAGTTTAGGGACAGGGAACACCGGGGAGCTGTTTTTT.